This note documents a single T cell receptor (beta chain) sequence. Sequencing was performed with immunoSEQ multiplex PCR; in TCRdb, only in-frame clones are kept and a portion is missing. The sample holds around 370,000 clones, approximately 90% seen once. This record comes from a study of blood T cell repertoires in COVID-19. Membership in each cohort depended on participant-reported clinical history. The V gene's germline CDR1 is SEHNR and CDR2 FQNEAQ (reference sequence). V shed 6 bases and J shed 2 bases, with 8 bases lying between them. The length of the CDR3 is 12 residues. The chain combines TRBV7-9 with TRBJ2-7; a weak D match, TRBD2 (6 bases). This TCR was recovered from a woman between 18 and 29 years old who had recovered from COVID-19. The specimen sequenced was PBMCs or T cells enriched from blood (not recorded which). The CDR3 sequence: CASRAGTYEQYF. As DNA, the CDR3 is TGTGCCAGCAGGGCGGGGACCTACGAGCAGTACTTC.